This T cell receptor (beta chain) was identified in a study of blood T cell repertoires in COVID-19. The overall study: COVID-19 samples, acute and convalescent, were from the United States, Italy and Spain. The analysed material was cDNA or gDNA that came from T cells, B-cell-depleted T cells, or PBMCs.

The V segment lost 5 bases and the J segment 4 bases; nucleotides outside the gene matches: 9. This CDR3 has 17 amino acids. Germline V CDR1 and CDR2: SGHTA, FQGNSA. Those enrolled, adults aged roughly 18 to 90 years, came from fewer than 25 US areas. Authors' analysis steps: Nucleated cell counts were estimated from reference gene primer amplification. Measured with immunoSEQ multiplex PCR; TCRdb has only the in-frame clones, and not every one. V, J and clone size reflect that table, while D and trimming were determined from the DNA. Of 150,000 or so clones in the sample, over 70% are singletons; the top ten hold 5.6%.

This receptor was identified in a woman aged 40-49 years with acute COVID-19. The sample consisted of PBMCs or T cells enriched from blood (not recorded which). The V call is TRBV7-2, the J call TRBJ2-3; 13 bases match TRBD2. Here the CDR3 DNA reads TGTGCCAGCAGCGACACGGGACTAGCGGGATGGTCAGATACGCAGTATTTT. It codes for CASSDTGLAGWSDTQYF.